The rows below give T cell receptor beta chains drawn from one sample of a study of control samples from healthy donors and cancer patients. Profiled with immunoSEQ multiplex PCR; TCRdb holds only in-frame clones, not every one. The top ten clones hold approximately 20% of a sample with roughly 100,000 clones, about 89% of them seen once. The sequencing input was PBMCs. All receptors come from a man aged 60 to 75 with lung cancer. Both conserved end residues are part of each CDR3. Expanded clones are given a class, and other clones once, few, many or no size at all.

NA | TRBV7-8 | CASSFRTGVTEAFF
NA | TRBV25-1 | CASTSGQGGTEAFF
NA | TRBV30 | CAWSRGLEAFF
NA | TRBV5-6 | CASSLQGGLDTGELFF
NA | TRBV7-3 | CASSPQVANTGELFF
few | TRBV11-3 | CASSPQSSALAGGYNEQFF
NA | TRBV5-1 | CASSSSLNEQFF
NA | TRBV6-6 | CASSYRDRGNTEAFF
NA | TRBV20-1 | CSASLREEQFF
NA | TRBV7-9 | CASSLEGFGDTQYF
NA | TRBV6-2/TRBV6-3 | CASSYFNEKLFF
once | TRBV20-1 | CSARDRETQYF
NA | TRBV5-1 | CASSGQGATNEKLFF
NA | TRBV6-5 | CASTVGTNEKLFF
few | TRBV29-1 | CSVSTGVWVNEKLFF
NA | TRBV24-1 | CATSDLTGEQFF
NA | TRBV7-9 | CASSPGLAGTLGTDTQYF
NA | TRBV5-6 | CASSSTASSYEQYF
NA | TRBV3-1/TRBV3-2 | CASSQVSAATYYEQYF
once | TRBV3-1/TRBV3-2 | CASSQDGQGTAEAFF
NA | TRBV11-3 | CASSSRQGLNTEAFF
NA | TRBV5-5 | CASSLLSGVSSYNEQFF
NA | TRBV11-2 | CASSLVGGATDTQYF
NA | TRBV14 | CASSQDLGLAGTEQYF
NA | TRBV18 | CASSPDSRTDTQYF
NA | TRBV24-1 | CATSPGGVDTQYF
once | TRBV20-1 | CSASVATNTEAFF
NA | TRBV11-3 | CASTGTATGELFF
NA | TRBV27 | CASSPRTGGGWGNTIYF
NA | TRBV10-3 | CAISDSTSGDYEQYF
NA | TRBV25-1 | CASSGPGGGLGSSGYTF
NA | TRBV24-1 | CATSDLHMGASSYNEQFF
NA | TRBV11-3 | CASSSRASSGNTIYF
many | TRBV30 | CAWTVQGARVTEAFF
NA | TRBV3-1/TRBV3-2 | CASSQPQGNTEAFF
NA | TRBV9 | CASSVQVTYREAFF
NA | TRBV6-1 | CASSEDLATNEKLFF
NA | TRBV21-1 | CASSKAAAGKNGEYTEAFF
NA | TRBV4-1 | CASSQTRQGIRKTGELFF
NA | TRBV6-5 | CASSPWRAGELFF
NA | TRBV25-1 | CASTRQGDYGYTF
NA | TRBV25-1 | CASGDRVPYEDYTF
NA | TRBV12-5 | CASGLGTGQEKLFF
NA | TRBV3-1/TRBV3-2 | CASSLLSGNRYGYTF
NA | TRBV3-1/TRBV3-2 | CASSQDRGDEGASF
NA | TRBV9 | CASSAEANTGELFF
NA | TRBV7-2 | CASSLGGPLETQYF
NA | TRBV29-1 | CSVVLGEVSEQYF
NA | TRBV7-2 | CASSPVASGGPNEQFF
NA | TRBV10-3 | CAISDSGTSSYEQYF
NA | TRBV15 | CATSRVGASWTQYF
NA | TRBV30 | CAWSVGEGGTQYF
NA | TRBV5-1 | CASSGTGLLGNTIYF
NA | TRBV12-5 | CASGLTLTGANEKLFF
NA | TRBV30 | CAWSDPGVRKKPQHF